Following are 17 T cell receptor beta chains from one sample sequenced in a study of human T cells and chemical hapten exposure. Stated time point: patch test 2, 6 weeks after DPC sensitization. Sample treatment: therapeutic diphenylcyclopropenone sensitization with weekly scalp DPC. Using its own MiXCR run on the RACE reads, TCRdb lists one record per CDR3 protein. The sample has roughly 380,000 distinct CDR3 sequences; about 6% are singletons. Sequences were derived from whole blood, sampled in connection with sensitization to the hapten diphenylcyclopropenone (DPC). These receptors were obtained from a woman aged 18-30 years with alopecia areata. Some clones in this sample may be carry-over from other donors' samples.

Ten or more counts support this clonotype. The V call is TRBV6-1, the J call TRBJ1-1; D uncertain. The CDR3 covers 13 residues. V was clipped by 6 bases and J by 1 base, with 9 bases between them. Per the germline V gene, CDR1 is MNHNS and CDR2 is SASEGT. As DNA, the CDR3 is TGTGCCAGCAGAGAGGGCAGGAACACTGAAGCTTTCTTT. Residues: CASREGRNTEAFF.

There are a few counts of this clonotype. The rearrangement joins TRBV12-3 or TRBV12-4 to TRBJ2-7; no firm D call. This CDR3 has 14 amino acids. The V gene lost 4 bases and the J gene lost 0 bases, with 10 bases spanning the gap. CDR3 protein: CASSWWGSSYEQYF. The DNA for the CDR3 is TGTGCCAGCAGTTGGTGGGGAAGCTCCTACGAGCAGTACTTC.

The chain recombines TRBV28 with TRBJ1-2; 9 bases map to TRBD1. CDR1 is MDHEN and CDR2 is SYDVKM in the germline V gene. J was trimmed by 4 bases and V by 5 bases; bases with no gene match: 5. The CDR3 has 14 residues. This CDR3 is CASSRGTGPYGYTF. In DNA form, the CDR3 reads TGTGCCAGCAGTCGTGGGACAGGGCCCTATGGCTACACCTTC.

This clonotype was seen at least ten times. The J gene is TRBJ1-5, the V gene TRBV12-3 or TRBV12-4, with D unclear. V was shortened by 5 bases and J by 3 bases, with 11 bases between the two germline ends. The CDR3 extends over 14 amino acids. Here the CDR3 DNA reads TGTGCCAGCAGTAAAGGGCCAGCCAATCAGCCCCAGCATTTT. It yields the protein CASSKGPANQPQHF.

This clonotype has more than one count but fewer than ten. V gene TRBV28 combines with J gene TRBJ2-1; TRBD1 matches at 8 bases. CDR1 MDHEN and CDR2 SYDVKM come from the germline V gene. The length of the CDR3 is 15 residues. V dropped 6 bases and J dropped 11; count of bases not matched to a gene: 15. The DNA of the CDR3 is TGTGCCAGCAGCCTAACAACCACCAGGGGGCACAAGCAGTTCTTC. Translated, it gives CASSLTTTRGHKQFF.

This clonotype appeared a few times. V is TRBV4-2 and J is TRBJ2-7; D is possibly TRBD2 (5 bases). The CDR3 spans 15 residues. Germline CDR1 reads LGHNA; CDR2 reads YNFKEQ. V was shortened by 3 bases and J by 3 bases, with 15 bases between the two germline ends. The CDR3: CASSHDWRVIYEQYF. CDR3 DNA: TGTGCCAGCAGCCATGATTGGCGGGTAATCTACGAGCAGTACTTC.

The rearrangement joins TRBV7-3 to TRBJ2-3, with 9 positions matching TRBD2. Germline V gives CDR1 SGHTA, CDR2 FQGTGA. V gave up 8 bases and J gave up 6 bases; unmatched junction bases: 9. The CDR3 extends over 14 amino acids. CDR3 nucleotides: TGTGCCAGCGCATCCGGTCTAGCGGGGGATACGCAGTATTTT. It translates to CASASGLAGDTQYF.

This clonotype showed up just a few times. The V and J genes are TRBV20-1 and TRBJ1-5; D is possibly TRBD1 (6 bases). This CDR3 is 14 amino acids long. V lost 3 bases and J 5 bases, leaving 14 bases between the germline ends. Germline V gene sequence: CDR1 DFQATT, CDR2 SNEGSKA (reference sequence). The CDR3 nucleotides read TGCAGTGCTAGGAGTAACTCAGGGGATCAGCCCCAGCATTTT. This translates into CSARSNSGDQPQHF.

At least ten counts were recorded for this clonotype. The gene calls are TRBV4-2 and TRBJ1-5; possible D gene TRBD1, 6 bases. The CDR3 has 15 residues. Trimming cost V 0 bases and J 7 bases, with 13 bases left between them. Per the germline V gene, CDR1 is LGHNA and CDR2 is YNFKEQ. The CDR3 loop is CASSQDSTGKQPQHF. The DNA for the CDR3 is TGTGCCAGCAGCCAAGATTCCACAGGGAAGCAGCCCCAGCATTTT.

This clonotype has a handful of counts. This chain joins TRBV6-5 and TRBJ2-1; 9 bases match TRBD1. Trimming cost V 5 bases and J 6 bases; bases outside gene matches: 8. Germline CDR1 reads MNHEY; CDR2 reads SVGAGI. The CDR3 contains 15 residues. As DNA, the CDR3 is TGTGCCAGCAGTCGACAGGGGGTATATAGCAATGAGCAGTTCTTC. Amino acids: CASSRQGVYSNEQFF.

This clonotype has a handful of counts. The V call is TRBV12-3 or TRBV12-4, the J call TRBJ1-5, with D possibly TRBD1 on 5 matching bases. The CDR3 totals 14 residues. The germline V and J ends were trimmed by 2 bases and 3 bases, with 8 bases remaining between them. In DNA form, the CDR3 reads TGTGCCAGCAGTTTAAGACAGCTCAATCAGCCCCAGCATTTT. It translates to CASSLRQLNQPQHF.

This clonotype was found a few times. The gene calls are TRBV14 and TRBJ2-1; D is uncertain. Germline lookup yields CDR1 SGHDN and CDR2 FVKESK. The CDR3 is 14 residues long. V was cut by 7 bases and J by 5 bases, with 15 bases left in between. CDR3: CASNRQPADNEQFF. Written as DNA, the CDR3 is TGTGCCAGCAACCGACAACCGGCGGACAATGAGCAGTTCTTC.

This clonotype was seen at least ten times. The DNA of the CDR3 is TGTGCCAGCAGTTATAGGGACAGTTTAAATGAGCAGTTCTTC. This sequence encodes CASSYRDSLNEQFF. The V and J genes are TRBV6-5 and TRBJ2-1; 7 positions match TRBD1. The CDR3 sequence is 14 residues long. Germline V lookup: CDR1 MNHEY, CDR2 SVGAGI. Germline trimming cut 3 bases from V and 7 bases from J; bases unmatched to any gene: 6.

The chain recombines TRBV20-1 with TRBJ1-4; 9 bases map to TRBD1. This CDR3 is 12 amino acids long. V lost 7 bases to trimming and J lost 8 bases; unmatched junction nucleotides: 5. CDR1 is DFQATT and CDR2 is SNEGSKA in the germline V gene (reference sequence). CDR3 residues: CSVTGGREKLFF. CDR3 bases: TGCAGTGTTACAGGGGGCCGGGAAAAACTGTTTTTT.

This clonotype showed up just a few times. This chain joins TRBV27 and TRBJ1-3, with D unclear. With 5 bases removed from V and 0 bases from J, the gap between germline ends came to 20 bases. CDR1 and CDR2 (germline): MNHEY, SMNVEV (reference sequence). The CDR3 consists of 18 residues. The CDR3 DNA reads TGTGCCAGCAGTCCTACGAGGCGGAGCCACCGCTCTGGAAACACCATATATTTT. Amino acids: CASSPTRRSHRSGNTIYF.

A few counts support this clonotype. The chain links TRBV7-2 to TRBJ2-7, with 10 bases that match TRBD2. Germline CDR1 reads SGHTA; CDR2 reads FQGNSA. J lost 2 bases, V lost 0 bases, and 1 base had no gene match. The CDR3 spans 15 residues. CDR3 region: CASSLASGGTYEQYF. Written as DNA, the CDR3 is TGTGCCAGCAGCTTAGCTAGCGGGGGGACCTACGAGCAGTACTTC.

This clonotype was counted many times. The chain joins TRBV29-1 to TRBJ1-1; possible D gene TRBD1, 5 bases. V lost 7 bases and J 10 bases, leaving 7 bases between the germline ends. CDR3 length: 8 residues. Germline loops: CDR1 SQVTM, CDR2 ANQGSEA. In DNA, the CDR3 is TGCAGCGGGGGGGGAGCTTTCTTT. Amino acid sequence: CSGGGAFF. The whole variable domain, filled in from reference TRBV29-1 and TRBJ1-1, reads SAVISQKPSRDICQRGTSLTIQCQVDSQVTMMFWYRQQPGQSLTLIATANQGSEATYESGFVIDKFPISRPNLTFSTLTVSNMSPEDSSIYLCSGGGAFFGQGTRLTVV.